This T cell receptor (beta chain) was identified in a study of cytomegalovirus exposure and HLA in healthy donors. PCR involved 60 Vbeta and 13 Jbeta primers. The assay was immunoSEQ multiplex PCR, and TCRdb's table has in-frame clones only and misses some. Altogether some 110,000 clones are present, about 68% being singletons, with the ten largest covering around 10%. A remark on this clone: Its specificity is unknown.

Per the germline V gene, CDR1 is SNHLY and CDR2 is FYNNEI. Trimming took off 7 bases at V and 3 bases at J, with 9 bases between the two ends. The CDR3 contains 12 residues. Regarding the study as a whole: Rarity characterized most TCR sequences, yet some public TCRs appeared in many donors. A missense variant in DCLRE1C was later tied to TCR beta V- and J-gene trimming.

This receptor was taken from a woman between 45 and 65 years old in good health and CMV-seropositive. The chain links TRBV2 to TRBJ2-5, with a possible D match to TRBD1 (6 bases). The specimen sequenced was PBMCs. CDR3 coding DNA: TGTGCCAGCACAGGGGTCGAAGAGACCCAGTACTTC. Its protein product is CASTGVEETQYF.